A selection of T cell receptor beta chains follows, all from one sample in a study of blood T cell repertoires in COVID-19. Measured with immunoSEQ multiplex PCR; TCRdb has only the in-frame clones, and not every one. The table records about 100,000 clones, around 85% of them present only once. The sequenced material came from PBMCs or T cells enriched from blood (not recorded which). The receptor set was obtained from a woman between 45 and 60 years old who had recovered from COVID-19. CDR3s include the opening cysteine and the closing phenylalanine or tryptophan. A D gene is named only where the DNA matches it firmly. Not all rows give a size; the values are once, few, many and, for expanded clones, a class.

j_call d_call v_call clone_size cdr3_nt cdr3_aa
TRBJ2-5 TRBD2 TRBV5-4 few TGTGCCAGCAGCTTGGGACTAGCGGGGGGAGAGGAGACCCAGTACTTC CASSLGLAGGEETQYF
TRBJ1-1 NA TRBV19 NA TGTGCCAGTAGTCCATCACAAAGGACAGTGAACACTGAAGCTTTCTTT CASSPSQRTVNTEAFF
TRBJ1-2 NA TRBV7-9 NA TGTGCCAGCAGCTTAGGAGGGGAGGGATTCTATGGCTACACCTTC CASSLGGEGFYGYTF
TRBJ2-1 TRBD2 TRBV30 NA TGTGCCTGGAGTCGGGAGGGCGACGGTGAGCAGTTCTTC CAWSREGDGEQFF
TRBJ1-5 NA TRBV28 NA TGTGCCAGCAGTTTATCGTCTATTAATCAGCCCCAGCATTTT CASSLSSINQPQHF
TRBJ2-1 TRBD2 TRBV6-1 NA TGTGCCAGCAGTGAAGAGGGACTAGGATACAATGAGCAGTTCTTC CASSEEGLGYNEQFF
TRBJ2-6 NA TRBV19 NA TGTGCCAGTATGGGGCGGACACTCGGGGCCAACGTCCTGACTTTC CASMGRTLGANVLTF
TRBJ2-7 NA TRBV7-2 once TGTGCCAGCAGCTTATGGCAGGGGACCTACGAGCAGTACTTC CASSLWQGTYEQYF
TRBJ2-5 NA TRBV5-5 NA TGTGCCAGCAGTCGGGTCCAGGGTGGGGAGACCCAGTACTTC CASSRVQGGETQYF
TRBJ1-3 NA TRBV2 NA TGTGCCAGCAGTGGGGAGGCCTCTGGAAACACCATATATTTT CASSGEASGNTIYF
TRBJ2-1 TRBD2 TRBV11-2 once TGTGCCAGCAGCTTAGGGGTAGGTAGCGGGGTAGACAATGAGCAGTTCTTC CASSLGVGSGVDNEQFF
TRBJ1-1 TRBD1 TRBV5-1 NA TGCGCCAGCAGGGGACAGGGGGCCCCTGAAGCTTTCTTT CASRGQGAPEAFF
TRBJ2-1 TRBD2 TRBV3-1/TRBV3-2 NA TGTGCCAGCAGCCATAAGCCCGGGACTAGTGACTACAATGAGCAGTTCTTC CASSHKPGTSDYNEQFF
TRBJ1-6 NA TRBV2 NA TGTGCCAGCAGGCCGGACTGGACGTATAATTCACCCCTCCACTTT CASRPDWTYNSPLHF
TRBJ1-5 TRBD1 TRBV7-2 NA TGTGCCAGCAGCATCAGGGGGCTTCAGCCCCAGCATTTT CASSIRGLQPQHF
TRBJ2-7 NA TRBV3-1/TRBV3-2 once TGTGCCAGCAGCCAAGATTCGCGTACCTACGAGCAGTACTTC CASSQDSRTYEQYF
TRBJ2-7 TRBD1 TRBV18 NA TGTGCCAGCTCGGCTACCGGGACAGGGGGCGAGCAGTACTTC CASSATGTGGEQYF
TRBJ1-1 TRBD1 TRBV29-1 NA TGCAGCGTTTTTGCGGCGCAGGGGGAACTCTTCGCTACTGAAGCTTTCTTT CSVFAAQGELFATEAFF
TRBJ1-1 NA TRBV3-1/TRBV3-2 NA TGTGCCAGCAGCCAAGATGGACAGAACACTGAAGCTTTCTTT CASSQDGQNTEAFF
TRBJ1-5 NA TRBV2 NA TGTGCCAGCAACTTTGGAGGGGGGGCGCAGCCCCAGCATTTT CASNFGGGAQPQHF
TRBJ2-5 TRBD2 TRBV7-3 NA TGTGCCAGCAGCTCTTACCGGATGTTAGCGGGACACCAAGAGACCCAGTACTTC CASSSYRMLAGHQETQYF
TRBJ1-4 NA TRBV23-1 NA TGCGCCAGCAGTCATCAGTCCCCCCTGAGGGAAAAACTGTTTTTT CASSHQSPLREKLFF
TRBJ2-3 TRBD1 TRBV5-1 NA TGCGCCAGCAGCCTGGACAGGGGCCTCACAGATACGCAGTATTTT CASSLDRGLTDTQYF
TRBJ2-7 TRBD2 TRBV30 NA TGTGCCTGGAAACGATCGGCCAGACTAGCGGGAAACTACTACGAGCAGTACTTC CAWKRSARLAGNYYEQYF
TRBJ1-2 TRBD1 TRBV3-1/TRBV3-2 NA TGTGCCAGCAGCCGGGACAGTAACTATGGCTACACCTTC CASSRDSNYGYTF
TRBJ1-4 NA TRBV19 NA TGTGCCAGCACTCCGGACCGGGGTGAAAAACTGTTTTTT CASTPDRGEKLFF
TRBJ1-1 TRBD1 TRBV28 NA TGTGCCAGCAGTCCGCCAACAGGGGGCATCACTGAAGCTTTCTTT CASSPPTGGITEAFF
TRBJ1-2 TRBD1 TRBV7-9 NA TGTGCCAGCAGCCAAGACAGGGGTCAGGGTGGCTACACCTTC CASSQDRGQGGYTF
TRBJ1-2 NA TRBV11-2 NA TGTGCCAGCAGCCTGCAACCAAGTGGGCAGGGTGGCTACACCTTC CASSLQPSGQGGYTF
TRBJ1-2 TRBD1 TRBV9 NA TGTGCCAGCAGCGTCCAGGGGGCCTCTAACTATGGCTACACCTTC CASSVQGASNYGYTF
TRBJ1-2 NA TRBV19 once TGTGCCAGTAGTACCGAGATTTATGGCTACACCTTC CASSTEIYGYTF
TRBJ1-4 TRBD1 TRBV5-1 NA TGCGCCAGCAGCGGGACAGCAACTAATGAAAAACTGTTTTTT CASSGTATNEKLFF
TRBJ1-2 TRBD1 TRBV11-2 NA TGTGCCAGCAGCTTAGAAGACAGGGGGCGCCGTGGCTACACCTTC CASSLEDRGRRGYTF
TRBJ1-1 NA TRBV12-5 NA TGTGCTAGCTCCGGTGGTTTGAACACTGAAGCTTTCTTT CASSGGLNTEAFF
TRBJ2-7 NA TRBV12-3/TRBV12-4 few TGTGCCAGCAGTTTGCAGGGAGAGCAGTACTTC CASSLQGEQYF
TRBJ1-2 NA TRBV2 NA TGTGCCAGCAGTGAAGCACAACAGGTGTACTATGGCTACACCTTC CASSEAQQVYYGYTF
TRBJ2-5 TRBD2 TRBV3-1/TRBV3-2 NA TGTGCCAGCAGCCAGCCCGGGACTAGCGGGAGGTGGGGGGAGACCCAGTACTTC CASSQPGTSGRWGETQYF
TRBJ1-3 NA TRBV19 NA TGTGCCAGTAGTAAGGGGCAGGGCCTGGAAGGAAACACCATATATTTT CASSKGQGLEGNTIYF
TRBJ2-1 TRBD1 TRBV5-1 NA TGCGCCAGCAGCTTGCGGACAGGGGTTGAGTACAATGAGCAGTTCTTC CASSLRTGVEYNEQFF
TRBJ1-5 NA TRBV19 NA TGTGCCAGTAGGATGGAGGGAACCAATCAGCCCCAGCATTTT CASRMEGTNQPQHF
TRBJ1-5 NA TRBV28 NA TGTGCCAGCAGTTTAAAGTCGCGGGGTCAGCCCCAGCATTTT CASSLKSRGQPQHF
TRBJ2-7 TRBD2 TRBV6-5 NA TGTGCCAGCATTTCCGGACTAGCGGGGACCTACGAGCAGTACTTC CASISGLAGTYEQYF
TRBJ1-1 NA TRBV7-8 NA TGTGCCAGCAGGTTCTCCCGGGACAAAGACACTGAAGCTTTCTTT CASRFSRDKDTEAFF
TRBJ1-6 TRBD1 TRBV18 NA TGTGCCAGCTCACCACCTGAGGGACAGGGTTCACCCCTCCACTTT CASSPPEGQGSPLHF
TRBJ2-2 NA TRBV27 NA TGTGCCAGCAAGCCTGGGGGGGGCGCGGGCACCGGGGAGCTGTTTTTT CASKPGGGAGTGELFF
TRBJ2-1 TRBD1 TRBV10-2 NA TGCGCCAGCAAAGGGACAGGGCGGAGAGATGAGCAGTTCTTC CASKGTGRRDEQFF
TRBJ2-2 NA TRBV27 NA TGTGCCAGCAGTAGGCGGGCGGTCACCGGGGAGCTGTTTTTT CASSRRAVTGELFF
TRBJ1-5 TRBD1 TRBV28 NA TGTGCCAGCAGCCCCGGCAGGGGGGTTGGTCAGCCCCAGCATTTT CASSPGRGVGQPQHF
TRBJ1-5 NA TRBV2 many TGTGCCAGCTCCGGGCCAGGGTTGGATCAGCCCCAGCATTTT CASSGPGLDQPQHF